The 22 T cell receptor beta chains listed next were all sequenced from one sample in a study of T cells in Graves' hyperthyroidism and ophthalmopathy. From RNA transcripts, TCR beta CDR3 regions were amplified. The TCR CDR3 was amplified in a first-round RT-PCR using the HTBI primer set. TCRdb fed the multiplex PCR reads into MiXCR, producing one record per CDR3 protein. The table lists some 600,000 distinct CDR3 sequences, approximately 15% of them singletons. Sequenced input: blood. Receptors originate from a woman in her twenties or thirties with Graves' hyperthyroidism that later progressed to Graves' ophthalmopathy.

This clonotype was seen a handful of times. The chain has TRBV7-2 and TRBJ2-3; tentative D call: TRBD1 (6 bases). CDR3 size: 13 residues. V was trimmed by 3 bases and J by 5 bases, leaving 9 bases between them. Germline CDR1 SGHTA, CDR2 FQGNSA. Here the CDR3 DNA reads TGTGCCAGCAGCTTTGCAGGGGAAGATACGCAGTATTTT. Residues: CASSFAGEDTQYF. The complete variable domain, with remaining parts taken from reference TRBV7-2 and TRBJ2-3, reads GAGVSQSPSNKVTEKGKDVELRCDPISGHTALYWYRQSLGQGLEFLIYFQGNSAPDKSGLPSDRFSAERTGGSVSTLTIQRTQQEDSAVYLCASSFAGEDTQYFGPGTRLTVL.

This clonotype was counted at least ten times. This sequence joins TRBV20-1 and TRBJ1-5; no clear D. The CDR3 contains 13 residues. V lost 4 bases, J lost 6 bases, and 13 bases lay in between. Per the germline V gene, CDR1 is DFQATT and CDR2 is SNEGSKA (reference sequence). This CDR3 reads CSATPYAAQPQHF. As DNA, the CDR3 is TGCAGTGCTACCCCTTATGCGGCTCAGCCCCAGCATTTT.

V is TRBV30 and J is TRBJ2-7; D is ambiguous. Between the trimmed V and J ends, which lost 2 bases and 2 bases, there was a span of 19 bases. The CDR3 runs to 16 residues. Germline CDR1 and CDR2: GTSNPN and SVGIG (reference sequence). CDR3 residues: CAWSTVTWERPYEQYF. In DNA form, the CDR3 reads TGTGCCTGGAGTACTGTAACCTGGGAACGTCCCTACGAGCAGTACTTC. The whole variable domain, filled in from reference TRBV30 and TRBJ2-7, reads SQTIHQWPATLVQPVGSPLSLECTVEGTSNPNLYWYRQAAGRGLQLLFYSVGIGQISSEVPQNLSASRPQDRQFILSSKKLLLSDSGFYLCAWSTVTWERPYEQYFGPGTRLTVT.

This clonotype was counted only a few times. Given a much more abundant clone one base away, this may be a read error. The rearrangement joins TRBV2 to TRBJ1-2; D gene ambiguous. V was clipped by 6 bases and J by 6 bases, with 14 bases between them. This CDR3 region has 13 residues. The germline gives CDR1 SNHLY, CDR2 FYNNEI. The CDR3 spells CASSGGSGHGYTF. The CDR3 region has the DNA TGTGCCAGCAGCGGCGGCAGCGGTCATGGCTACACCTTC.

This clonotype was seen at least ten times. The chain employs TRBV11-3 and TRBJ2-3; 10 bases match TRBD2. Germline assignment: CDR1 SGHNT and CDR2 YENEEA. The CDR3 length is 16 residues. The J segment lost 3 bases and the V segment lost 1 base, leaving 4 bases of the junction unmatched. This CDR3 is CASSLVLAGGTDTQYF. The CDR3 DNA reads as TGTGCCAGCAGCTTAGTATTAGCGGGAGGAACAGATACGCAGTATTTT.

This chain connects TRBV20-1 to TRBJ1-2; 8 positions agree with TRBD1. The ends lost 6 bases at V and 4 bases at J; junction bases unmatched: 10. CDR1 DFQATT and CDR2 SNEGSKA come from the germline V gene (reference sequence). The CDR3 spans 14 residues. The CDR3 spells CSAVHQGASYGYTF. The CDR3 bases are TGCAGTGCCGTACATCAGGGGGCTAGCTATGGCTACACCTTC.

Concerning this clonotype: This clone may be a read error of a much larger clone one base away. The chain employs TRBV20-1 and TRBJ1-1; 12 positions agree with TRBD1. Germline lookup yields CDR1 DFQATT and CDR2 SNEGSKA (reference sequence). This CDR3 is built from 17 residues. Written as DNA, the CDR3 is TGCAGTGATAGAGTACCGGGACAGGGGGCCATGAACACTGAAGCTTTCTTT. Amino acid sequence: CSDRVPGQGAMNTEAFF.

Many counts were recorded for this clonotype. V and J are TRBV7-2 and TRBJ2-7, with D hard to call. V was trimmed by 1 base and J by 6 bases, leaving 13 bases between them. The CDR3 runs to 14 residues. Germline V lookup: CDR1 SGHTA, CDR2 FQGNSA. CDR3 nucleotide sequence: TGTGCCAGCAGCTTAGTGGCACCGGGCCTCGAGCAGTACTTC. Its protein is CASSLVAPGLEQYF.

This clonotype was observed at least ten times. The chain combines TRBV18 with TRBJ1-1; D gene unclear. V lost 5 bases, J lost 5 bases, and 15 bases lay in between. CDR3 length: 14 residues. Germline CDR1 reads KGHSH; CDR2 reads LQKENI. CDR3 nucleotides: TGTGCCAGCTCAACCTCGTCCAGTGGGACTGAAGCTTTCTTT. It is translated as CASSTSSSGTEAFF.

At least ten counts were recorded for this clonotype. The chain is built from TRBV14 and TRBJ1-1, with TRBD1 matching 9 bases. Germline V gives CDR1 SGHDN, CDR2 FVKESK. J lost 7 bases, V lost 1 base, and 4 bases had no gene match. The CDR3 extends over 14 amino acids. The CDR3 coding sequence is TGTGCCAGCAGCCAAGTACAGGGGGCCATTGAAGCTTTCTTT. The encoded protein is CASSQVQGAIEAFF.

With respect to this clonotype: The junction departs from germline at one end; a sequencing error may be responsible. J is TRBJ1-1 and V is TRBV27; tentative D call: TRBD1 (5 bases). This CDR3 contains 15 residues. Germline loops: CDR1 MNHEY, CDR2 SMNVEV (reference sequence). CDR3 loop: CAGSPPGTHDSEAFF. The CDR3 nucleotides are TGTGCCGGCAGTCCACCCGGGACCCACGATTCTGAAGCTTTCTTT.

This chain links TRBV20-1 with TRBJ1-5; tentative D call: TRBD1 (5 bases). The ends were cut back, 6 bases at V and 1 base at J, with 16 bases in the middle. Germline CDR1 and CDR2: DFQATT and SNEGSKA (reference sequence). This CDR3 region has 15 residues. The CDR3 reads CSAEQGTASNQPQHF. CDR3 bases: TGCAGTGCAGAGCAAGGGACGGCCAGCAATCAGCCCCAGCATTTT.

This clonotype was recorded many times. The chain recombines TRBV24-1 with TRBJ2-2; D could derive from TRBD1 or TRBD2 (5 bases each). The CDR3 contains 16 residues. From germline, CDR1 is KGHDR and CDR2 SFDVKD. The ends were cut back, 2 bases at V and 0 bases at J, with 9 bases in the middle. The DNA of the CDR3 is TGTGCCACCAGTGATTGGGACGTCGCGAACACCGGGGAGCTGTTTTTT. Protein: CATSDWDVANTGELFF.

This clonotype appeared many times. This rearrangement joins TRBV6-5 to TRBJ2-3; 8 nucleotides align to TRBD1. Per germline, CDR1 MNHEY and CDR2 SVGAGI. The CDR3 runs 14 residues. The J segment lost 6 bases and the V segment lost 3 bases, leaving 5 bases of the junction unmatched. Here the CDR3 reads CASSYDRGSDTQYF. The DNA for the CDR3 is TGTGCCAGCAGTTATGACAGGGGTTCGGATACGCAGTATTTT.

This rearrangement joins TRBV6-2 or TRBV6-3 to TRBJ2-1; D is perhaps TRBD2 (6 bases). Germline V gives CDR1 MNHEY, CDR2 SVGEGT. CDR3 length: 14 residues. The germline V and J ends were trimmed by 5 bases and 6 bases, with 14 bases remaining between them. The CDR3: CASSARGVINEQFF. DNA for the CDR3: TGTGCCAGCAGTGCCCGCGGGGTTATCAATGAGCAGTTCTTC.

This clonotype came up many times. The chain has TRBV20-1 and TRBJ2-3; 12 bases are a match to TRBD2. This CDR3 is 17 amino acids long. Germline loops: CDR1 DFQATT, CDR2 SNEGSKA (reference sequence). V gave up 2 bases and J gave up 3 bases; unmatched junction bases: 9. CDR3 sequence reads: CSARTLLLAGGTDTQYF. The CDR3 DNA is TGCAGTGCTAGAACACTTCTACTAGCGGGAGGTACAGATACGCAGTATTTT.

The chain links TRBV20-1 to TRBJ1-5, with TRBD1 identical over 9 bases. Germline trimming cut 5 bases from V and 2 bases from J; bases unmatched to any gene: 4. Germline V gives CDR1 DFQATT, CDR2 SNEGSKA (reference sequence). The CDR3 is 14 amino acids. The CDR3 DNA reads as TGCAGTGCTTGGGACAGGGAGGGCAATCAGCCCCAGCATTTT. Amino acid sequence: CSAWDREGNQPQHF.

V and J are TRBV9 and TRBJ1-4, with TRBD1 as a possible D gene (5 bases). Deletions cut 4 bases from V and 10 bases from J, with 14 bases between. Germline loops: CDR1 SGDLS, CDR2 YYNGEE. The CDR3 is 13 amino acids. In nucleotides, the CDR3 is TGTGCCAGCAGCTCACCGGGACCACGAAAACTGTTTTTT. Its translation: CASSSPGPRKLFF.

This clonotype was recorded at least ten times. The chain recombines TRBV24-1 with TRBJ1-5, with 8 bases identical to TRBD1. Unmatched junction bases numbered 5, after V lost 4 bases and J lost 1 base. Germline CDR1 KGHDR, CDR2 SFDVKD. The CDR3 consists of 16 residues. The chain's CDR3 is CATSDPTGASNQPQHF. The DNA for the CDR3 is TGTGCCACCAGTGACCCGACAGGGGCGAGCAATCAGCCCCAGCATTTT.

This clonotype was picked up many times. The gene calls are TRBV19 and TRBJ2-7; D is perhaps TRBD1 or TRBD2 (5 bases each). From germline, CDR1 is LNHDA and CDR2 SQIVND (reference sequence). The V and J ends lost 7 bases and 1 base respectively, with 17 bases between them. The CDR3 spans 15 residues. The CDR3 DNA sequence: TGTGCCAGTAAGGCACCGCCCTGGGGGTCCTACGAGCAGTACTTC. Amino acids: CASKAPPWGSYEQYF.

The CDR3 bases are TGTGCCAGCAGTGACTCGAAGGCGGGAGGGCCGTCAGATACGCAGTATTTT. Its protein is CASSDSKAGGPSDTQYF. The chain recombines TRBV6-4 with TRBJ2-3; 9 positions match TRBD2. The trim removed 0 bases at V and 4 bases at J, leaving 8 bases unmatched. The CDR3 extends over 17 amino acids. Per germline, CDR1 MRHNA and CDR2 SNTAGT.

This clonotype occurred many times. The rearrangement uses TRBV20-1 and TRBJ2-3; D is perhaps TRBD1 or TRBD2 (6 bases each). This CDR3 comprises 14 residues. Germline-derived CDR1 and CDR2 are DFQATT and SNEGSKA (reference sequence). The V end lost 4 bases, the J end lost 6 bases, and 17 bases lay between the germline ends. The CDR3 DNA is TGCAGTGCTAACTTTGTGGGGGGCGGGGATACGCAGTATTTT. Its protein is CSANFVGGGDTQYF.